This paragraph covers one T cell receptor beta chain sequence. Its binding antigen is unknown. No base quality values were provided; no much bigger clone lies one nucleotide off. The CDR3 starts with the cysteine, ends with the phenylalanine, and has 16 residues. The sequence is cut down to CDR3 DNA, 48 bases in frame from base 1. Germline trimming amounts to 9 bases on V and 0 bases on J, with 13 as the count of junction bases outside the gene matches. Looking up the germline V gene (reference sequence) yields CDR1 LNHDA and CDR2 SQIVND. These data belong to a study of blood T cell repertoires in COVID-19 (dated by TCRdb to about 2020). Background for the entire study: The collaborator samples originated in the United States, Italy and Spain and spanned the acute and convalescent phases of COVID-19. The repertoires were made available in a free public database intended to serve as a resource for research on the immune response to SARS-CoV-2. The material from the prospective study consisted of cDNA or gDNA derived from T cells, B-cell-depleted T cells, or PBMCs. The sample metadata nearly always contained a de-identified subject ID, COVID-19 status, age in years and sex. Deeply sampled blood TCRbeta repertoires from subjects exposed to, actively infected with, or recovered from COVID-19 were included in the dataset. The samples were drawn from two sources: the first 160 participants of the ongoing ImmuneRACE study, and 1,000 to 1,500 subjects contributed by 6 global collaborators. Where available, HLA class I and class II types were taken from metadata supplied by the sample provider and were not determined by assay-based typing. Broad study findings and their caveats: How much clinical and demographic metadata was included differed by source and by participant, and the metadata was provided uncurated.

Participants in the prospective study were aged about 18 to 89 years, lived in over 20 United States geographic areas, and enrolled through a virtual design. In the prospective study, cohorts were assigned on the basis of participant-reported clinical history obtained from a screening survey and a study questionnaire. Exposed participants had been in contact, within 2 weeks of entering the study, with a person who had a PCR-confirmed or clinician-diagnosed case of COVID-19. In the prospective study, whole blood, serum and a nasopharyngeal or oropharyngeal swab were collected from each participant by mobile phlebotomists. Prospective study participants could optionally give additional blood draws and questionnaires over an approximately two-month period. Before DNA extraction, blood samples from the prospective study were shipped at room temperature or frozen. TCRbeta CDR3 regions were amplified from genomic DNA using the immunoSEQ Assay, a bias-controlled multiplex PCR. Regarding the original processing steps: The number of nucleated cells in each sample was estimated from the amplification of reference gene primers within the assay. Sequence reads were collapsed and filtered to measure the absolute abundance of every unique TCRbeta CDR3 rearrangement. For each sample, productive Simpson clonality was calculated as the square root of Simpson's diversity index over productive rearrangements. In TCRdb, the immuneACCESS table is reduced to in-frame sequences with V and J assigned. These tables do not hold every clone; where another copy was compared, an unresolved V gene accounts for under half, and the others remain unexplained. Clonal size and the V and J genes are those of that table, whereas D and trimming came from the DNA. In all, the sample holds about 140,000 clones, and approximately 83% of those were seen once. Together, the top ten hold around 5% of the sample.

Sequencing used PBMCs or T cells enriched from blood (not recorded which). The TCR was taken from a man in his 70s who had been exposed to COVID-19. In this chain, TRBV19 is recombined with TRBJ1-2, and TRBD1 aligns with 7 junction nucleotides. The DNA is TGTGCCAGCTCATCCGGGACAGAAACTACTAACTATGGCTACACCTTC. This encodes CASSSGTETTNYGYTF.